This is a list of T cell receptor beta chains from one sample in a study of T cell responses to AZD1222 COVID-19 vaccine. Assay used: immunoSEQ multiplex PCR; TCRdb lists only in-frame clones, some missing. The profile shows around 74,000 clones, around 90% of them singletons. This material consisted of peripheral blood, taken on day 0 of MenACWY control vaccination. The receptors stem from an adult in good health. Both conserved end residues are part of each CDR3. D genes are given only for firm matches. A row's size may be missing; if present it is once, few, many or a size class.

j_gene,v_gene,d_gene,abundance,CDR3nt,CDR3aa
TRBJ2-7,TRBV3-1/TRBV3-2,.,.,TGTGCCAGCAGCCAACAAGACTTATCCTACGAGCAGTACTTC,CASSQQDLSYEQYF
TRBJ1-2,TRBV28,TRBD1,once,TGTGCCAGCAGTTCCGGACAGGGACCATCTAACTATGGCTACACCTTC,CASSSGQGPSNYGYTF
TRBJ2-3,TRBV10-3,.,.,TGTGCCACTATTGGAAGTTCCGATACGCAGTATTTT,CATIGSSDTQYF
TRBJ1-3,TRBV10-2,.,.,TGCGCCAGCAGTCAATGGGCCTCCTCTGGAAACACCATATATTTT,CASSQWASSGNTIYF
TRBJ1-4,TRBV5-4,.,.,TGTGCCAGCAGCTTGGCGCCCGAAAAACTGTTTTTT,CASSLAPEKLFF
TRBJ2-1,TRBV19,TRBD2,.,TGTGCCAGTAGTATTGGTTCGCTAGCGGGGGCCCCTGCCTACAATGAGCAGTTCTTC,CASSIGSLAGAPAYNEQFF
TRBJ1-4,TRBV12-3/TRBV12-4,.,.,TGTGCCAGCGCGGGAGCAACTAATGAAAAACTGTTTTTT,CASAGATNEKLFF
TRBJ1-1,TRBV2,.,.,TGTGCCAGCGACATGGGGCGGGACACTGAAGCTTTCTTT,CASDMGRDTEAFF
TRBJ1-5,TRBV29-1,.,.,TGCAGCGTTGGGCAGGGTGGCGATCAGCCCCAGCATTTT,CSVGQGGDQPQHF
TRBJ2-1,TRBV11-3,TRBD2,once,TGTGCCAGCAGCCCACTAGCGGGGGGAAACGGTGAGCAGTTCTTC,CASSPLAGGNGEQFF
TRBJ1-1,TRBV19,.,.,TGTGCCAGTAGTATACAGGCAAAGAAGAACACTGAAGCTTTCTTT,CASSIQAKKNTEAFF
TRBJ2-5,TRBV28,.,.,TGTGCCAGCAGTTACCCCGGTAGCGGCAGAGAGACCCAGTACTTC,CASSYPGSGRETQYF
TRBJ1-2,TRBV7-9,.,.,TGTGCCAGCATCCTGCAGCCCCAGGATGGCTACACCTTC,CASILQPQDGYTF
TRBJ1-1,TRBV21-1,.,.,TGTGCCAGCTTCGTCTTCTCCACTGAAGCTTTCTTT,CASFVFSTEAFF
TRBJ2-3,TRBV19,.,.,TGTGCCAGTATCCATACCGGCGGGGCCACAGATACGCAGTATTTT,CASIHTGGATDTQYF
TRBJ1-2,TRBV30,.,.,TGTGCCTGGAGTGGGGGACCTGTGGGCTACACCTTC,CAWSGGPVGYTF
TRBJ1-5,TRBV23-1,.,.,TGCGCCAGCACCGGGGGTTGGGAGCCCCAGCATTTT,CASTGGWEPQHF
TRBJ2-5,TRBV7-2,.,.,TGTGCCAGCAGCTTAGCACAGGGCTCAGAGACCCAGTACTTC,CASSLAQGSETQYF
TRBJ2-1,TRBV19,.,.,TGTGCCAGCACTGGGGCCCCTAGGACTGAGCAGTTCTTC,CASTGAPRTEQFF
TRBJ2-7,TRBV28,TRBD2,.,TGTGCCAGCAGTTTAAGTTGGGACTATGGTAGCGAGCAGTACTTC,CASSLSWDYGSEQYF
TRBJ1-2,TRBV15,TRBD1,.,TGTGCCACCAGCGAGGGACAGGGGCTTGGTGGCTACACCTTC,CATSEGQGLGGYTF
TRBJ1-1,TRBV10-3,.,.,TGTGCCATCAGTGTGTTGTGGCAGGGCCTAGGGAACACTGAAGCTTTCTTT,CAISVLWQGLGNTEAFF
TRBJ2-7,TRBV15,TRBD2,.,TGTGCCACCAGCAGAGGACTAGCCCGGGACGCGCGGCGGTACTTC,CATSRGLARDARRYF
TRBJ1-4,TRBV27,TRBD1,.,TGTGCCAGCAGTCCCCGGACAGGACGTAATGAAAAACTGTTTTTT,CASSPRTGRNEKLFF
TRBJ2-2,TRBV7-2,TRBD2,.,TGTGCCAGCAGCCCTCCGGGACTAGGTACCGGGGAGCTGTTTTTT,CASSPPGLGTGELFF
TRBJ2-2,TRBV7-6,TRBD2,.,TGTGCCAGCAGCTTAGTTACTCCCCGGGGGGGATACACCGGGGAGCTGTTTTTT,CASSLVTPRGGYTGELFF
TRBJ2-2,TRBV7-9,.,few,TGTGCCAGCAGCTCAACGAACACCGGGGAGCTGTTTTTT,CASSSTNTGELFF
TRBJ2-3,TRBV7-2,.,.,TGTGCCAGCAGCTCATACAGGGTATTGACAGATACGCAGTATTTT,CASSSYRVLTDTQYF
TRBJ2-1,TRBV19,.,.,TGTGCCAGTAGTATGGTTGGATACAATGAGCAGTTCTTC,CASSMVGYNEQFF
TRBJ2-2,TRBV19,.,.,TGTGCCAGTAGTAGCGGCGGGGGCTACACCGGGGAGCTGTTTTTT,CASSSGGGYTGELFF
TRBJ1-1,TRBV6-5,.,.,TGTGCCAGCAGTAAAATCGGCAGGGGCACTGAAGCTTTCTTT,CASSKIGRGTEAFF
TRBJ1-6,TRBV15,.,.,TGTGCCACCAGCCGCGGACGGACTTCACCCCTCCACTTT,CATSRGRTSPLHF
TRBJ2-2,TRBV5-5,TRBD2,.,TGTGCCAGCAGTGCGGGACTAGCGGGGCAAACCGGGGAGCTGTTTTTT,CASSAGLAGQTGELFF
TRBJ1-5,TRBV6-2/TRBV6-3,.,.,TGTGCCAGCAGTTACTGGGGTGACGGGGATCAGCCCCAGCATTTT,CASSYWGDGDQPQHF
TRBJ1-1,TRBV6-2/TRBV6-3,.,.,TGTGCCAGCAACCCACCCCCAGGAATGAACACTGAAGCTTTCTTT,CASNPPPGMNTEAFF
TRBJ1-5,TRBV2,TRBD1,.,TGTGCCAGCCGAACCGGGACAGTTGGAGAGGCCCAGCATTTT,CASRTGTVGEAQHF
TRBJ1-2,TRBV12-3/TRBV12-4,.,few,TGTGCCAGCAGTTTAGTCCAATATGGCTACACCTTC,CASSLVQYGYTF
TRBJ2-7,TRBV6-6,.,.,TGTGCCAGCAAGGTAGGGGCGACCTCACCCGAGCAGTACTTC,CASKVGATSPEQYF
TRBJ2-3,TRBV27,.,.,TGTGCCAGCACCCCCCGGGGTGGCACAGATACGCAGTATTTT,CASTPRGGTDTQYF
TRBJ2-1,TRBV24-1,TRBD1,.,TGTGCCACCAGTGATGGGCAGGGGGCGGGGAATGAGCAGTTCTTC,CATSDGQGAGNEQFF
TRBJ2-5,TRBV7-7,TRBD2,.,TGTGCCAGCAGCTTAGGTCAAGCGGGGGCCTGGGAGACCCAGTACTTC,CASSLGQAGAWETQYF
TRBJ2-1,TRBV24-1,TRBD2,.,TGTGCCACCAGTGATTTGCAGCGGGAGGCCCGGGGTGAGCAGTTCTTC,CATSDLQREARGEQFF
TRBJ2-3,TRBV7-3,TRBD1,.,TGTGCCAGCAGCCGAGGGCGACAGGGGCGCAGCACAGATACGCAGTATTTT,CASSRGRQGRSTDTQYF
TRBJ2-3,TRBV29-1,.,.,TGCAGCGCATCACCTCCTCAAGGATTAATGACAGATACGCAGTATTTT,CSASPPQGLMTDTQYF
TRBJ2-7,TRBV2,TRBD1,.,TGTGCCAGCAGTGGATGGACAGGTTCCTACGAGCAGTACTTC,CASSGWTGSYEQYF
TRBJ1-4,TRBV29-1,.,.,TGCAGCGCCTGGGAGAGTGAAAAACTGTTTTTT,CSAWESEKLFF
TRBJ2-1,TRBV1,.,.,TGCACCAGCAGCCAACCCCCACGAATAGCGGGAGGGCCGATTGAGCAGTTCTTC,CTSSQPPRIAGGPIEQFF
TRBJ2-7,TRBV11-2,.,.,TGTGCCAGCAGCTTAAAATCCCCCTGGAGGGGTTGGTACGAGCAGTACTTC,CASSLKSPWRGWYEQYF
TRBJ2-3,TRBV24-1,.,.,TGTGCCACCAGTGATCAGTCAACAGGGAAGGATACGCAGTATTTT,CATSDQSTGKDTQYF
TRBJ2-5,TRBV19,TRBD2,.,TGTGCCAGTAGTTTTACTAGCGCCCAAGAGACCCAGTACTTC,CASSFTSAQETQYF